The 26 T cell receptor beta chains presented below share a single source sample, sequenced in a study of T cells in localized non-small cell lung cancer. Produced via immunoSEQ multiplex PCR; TCRdb's table is partial and in-frame only. Of about 54,000 clones listed, about 85% are singletons. The material was peripheral blood, obtained before any cancer treatment. These receptors were collected from a female donor of 60 years or more with stage II squamous cell lung carcinoma.

This clone appeared once. The J gene is TRBJ1-4, the V gene TRBV4-1; possibly TRBD1 for D (5 bases). This CDR3 is built from 15 residues. Germline V CDR1 and CDR2: MGHRA, YSYEKL. V was pared by 4 bases and J by 5 bases, with 14 bases between. The DNA of the CDR3 is TGCGCCAGCAGCCCCCCCAGCAGGGTCAATGAAAAACTGTTTTTT. It specifies CASSPPSRVNEKLFF.

This clone appeared once. The CDR3 coding sequence is TGTGCCAGCAGCAGGAACACCGGGGAGCTGTTTTTT. Translated: CASSRNTGELFF. This chain connects TRBV5-6 to TRBJ2-2; D not certain. Trimming took off 4 bases at V and 1 base at J, with 2 bases between the two ends. Germline CDR1 and CDR2: SGHDT and YYEEEE. The CDR3 is 12 amino acids.

A single count supports this clone. The V gene is TRBV7-3, the J gene TRBJ2-3, with D tentatively TRBD2 (6 bases). V dropped 2 bases and J dropped 5 bases, with 11 bases sitting between them. Germline V gene data show CDR1 as SGHTA and CDR2 as FQGTGA. The CDR3 loop spans 14 amino acids. In DNA, the CDR3 is TGTGCCAGCAGCTTACTGGGGAGGATAGATACGCAGTATTTT. As protein: CASSLLGRIDTQYF.

This clone turned up a few times. The genes are TRBV10-2 and TRBJ1-1, with D maybe TRBD1 (6 bases). CDR1 and CDR2 (germline): WSHSY, SAAADI. The CDR3 length is 14 residues. Trimming removed 7 bases from V and 5 bases from J, with 17 bases in between. The CDR3 loop reads CASNNGGGKTEAFF. In DNA form, the CDR3 reads TGCGCCAGCAATAACGGAGGGGGGAAGACTGAAGCTTTCTTT.

CDR3: CASSQSARHSSYEQYF. In DNA form, the CDR3 reads TGTGCCAGCAGCCAATCTGCTAGGCATAGCTCCTACGAGCAGTACTTC. This chain links TRBV16 with TRBJ2-7; the D is unclear. CDR1 and CDR2 from the germline V gene are KGHSY and FQNENV. The V end was cut by 0 bases, the J end by 0 bases, with 12 bases between. The CDR3 extends over 16 amino acids.

V gene TRBV5-6 combines with J gene TRBJ1-5, with D perhaps matching TRBD1 (6 bases). Germline values: CDR1 SGHDT, CDR2 YYEEEE. The CDR3 length is 15 residues. V was trimmed by 1 base and J by 1 base, leaving 9 bases between them. The CDR3 bases are TGTGCCAGCAGCTTGTACAGGGCCAGCAATCAGCCCCAGCATTTT. This encodes CASSLYRASNQPQHF.

This sequence joins TRBV6-4 and TRBJ1-3; D is unclear. V shed 8 bases and J shed 0 bases, with 8 bases lying between them. There are 13 residues in the CDR3. Germline V gives CDR1 MRHNA, CDR2 SNTAGT. The CDR3 bases are TGTGCCAGCCCCGACCCCTCTGGAAACACCATATATTTT. It codes for CASPDPSGNTIYF.

This clone occurred once. V usage is TRBV19 and J usage is TRBJ2-2, with 8 nucleotides matching TRBD2. The CDR3 loop spans 14 amino acids. V dropped 4 bases and J dropped 7; count of bases not matched to a gene: 5. Looked up from germline, CDR1 is LNHDA and CDR2 is SQIVND (reference sequence). Written as DNA, the CDR3 is TGTGCCAGTAGTACGGGGGGGCCGATCGGGGAGCTGTTTTTT. Amino acid sequence: CASSTGGPIGELFF.

The genes are TRBV7-9 and TRBJ2-2, with D unresolved. V was trimmed by 5 bases and J by 4 bases, leaving 11 bases between them. There are 14 residues in the CDR3. Germline V gives CDR1 SEHNR, CDR2 FQNEAQ (reference sequence). CDR3 nucleotides: TGTGCCAGCAGCCCTGTGACCCGCACCGGGGAGCTGTTTTTT. This sequence encodes CASSPVTRTGELFF. Variable domain in full (rest from reference TRBV7-9 and TRBJ2-2): DTGVSQNPRHKITKRGQNVTFRCDPISEHNRLYWYRQTLGQGPEFLTYFQNEAQLEKSRLLSDRFSAERPKGSFSTLEIQRTEQGDSAMYLCASSPVTRTGELFFGEGSRLTVL.

V and J are TRBV19 and TRBJ1-6; no firm D call. This CDR3 is built from 13 residues. Germline loops: CDR1 LNHDA, CDR2 SQIVND (reference sequence). Trimming took off 7 bases at V and 5 bases at J, with 9 bases between the two ends. The CDR3, as DNA: TGTGCCAGTAACCGGGAAAATAATTCACCCCTCCACTTT. Protein sequence: CASNRENNSPLHF. Combining the CDR3 with reference TRBV19 and TRBJ1-6 gives the whole variable domain DGGITQSPKYLFRKEGQNVTLSCEQNLNHDAMYWYRQDPGQGLRLIYYSQIVNDFQKGDIAEGYSVSREKKESFPLTVTSAQKNPTAFYLCASNRENNSPLHFGNGTRLTVT.

The chain uses TRBV30 and TRBJ1-1; perhaps TRBD1 as D (5 bases). Trimming cost V 3 bases and J 1 base, with 18 bases left between them. Per the germline V gene, CDR1 is GTSNPN and CDR2 is SVGIG (reference sequence). The CDR3 spans 16 residues. The CDR3 protein is CAWSPGGSSRNTEAFF. CDR3 bases: TGTGCCTGGAGCCCGGGGGGTTCGTCGAGGAACACTGAAGCTTTCTTT.

The chain links TRBV7-2 to TRBJ2-2; 9 nucleotides line up with TRBD2. Germline V gene sequence: CDR1 SGHTA, CDR2 FQGNSA. V dropped 3 bases and J dropped 4; count of bases not matched to a gene: 3. The CDR3 covers 15 residues. The CDR3 DNA follows: TGTGCCAGCAGCTTTAGCGGGGGATCCACCGGGGAGCTGTTTTTT. Translated, it gives CASSFSGGSTGELFF.

The DNA of the CDR3 is TGTGCCAGCAGCTCCCGACAGGGAGGGGATGGCTACACCTTC. It translates to CASSSRQGGDGYTF. The J gene is TRBJ1-2, the V gene TRBV11-2; TRBD1 aligns across 7 bases. Germline loops: CDR1 SGHAT, CDR2 FQNNGV. The CDR3 extends over 14 amino acids. V was pared by 4 bases and J by 6 bases, with 8 bases of the junction left unmatched.

Concerning this clone: Compared with germline, one end of the junction differs, possibly owing to a read error. The chain's CDR3 is CASSLAGGHKYF. Written as DNA, the CDR3 is TGTGCCAGCAGTTTAGCGGGGGGCCATAAGTACTTC. The chain uses TRBV7-2 and TRBJ2-7, with 10 bases identical to TRBD2. The CDR3 length is 12 residues. The germline V gene encodes CDR1 SGHTA and CDR2 FQGNSA. The full variable domain, completed using reference TRBV7-2 and TRBJ2-7, is GAGVSQSPSNKVTEKGKDVELRCDPISGHTALYWYRQSLGQGLEFLIYFQGNSAPDKSGLPSDRFSAERTGGSVSTLTIQRTQQEDSAVYLCASSLAGGHKYFGPGTRLTVT.

This clone appeared a few times. This chain links TRBV18 with TRBJ1-1, with a tentative D call TRBD1 (6 bases). With 6 bases removed from V and 1 base from J, the gap between germline ends came to 9 bases. The CDR3 consists of 13 residues. CDR1 is KGHSH, CDR2 LQKENI, per germline. The CDR3: CASSLGQNTEAFF. For the CDR3, the DNA is TGTGCCAGCTCGCTGGGACAGAACACTGAAGCTTTCTTT.

This clone has just a few counts. This chain joins TRBV6-1 and TRBJ1-2, with D hard to call. This CDR3 has 13 amino acids. Trimming shortened V by 2 bases and J by 0 bases, and 4 bases separated the two germline ends. CDR1 and CDR2 (germline): MNHNS, SASEGT. The CDR3 coding sequence is TGTGCCAGCAGTGAAAGGGCTAACTATGGCTACACCTTC. It encodes CASSERANYGYTF.

The chain couples TRBV21-1 to TRBJ2-5; the DNA was not compared with TRBD1, the D call given in the table. TRBV21-1 is tagged as a pseudogene. This CDR3 is 13 amino acids long. The CDR3 spells CASSKGQQETQYF. DNA for the CDR3: TGTGCCAGCAGCAAAGGACAGCAAGAGACCCAGTACTTC.

The J gene is TRBJ1-1, the V gene TRBV7-7; no reliable D call. The length of the CDR3 is 13 residues. Trimming cost V 2 bases and J 0 bases, with 4 bases left between them. Germline V gene lookup returns CDR1 SSHAT and CDR2 FNYEAQ (reference sequence). The DNA of the CDR3 is TGTGCCAGCAGCTTATCAGTGAACACTGAAGCTTTCTTT. Residues: CASSLSVNTEAFF.

The chain recombines TRBV2 with TRBJ1-3; the D is unclear. This CDR3 contains 14 residues. Germline CDR1 SNHLY, CDR2 FYNNEI. With 4 bases removed from V and 2 bases from J, the gap between germline ends came to 9 bases. The CDR3 bases are TGTGCCAGCAGTGGATTGACCACTGGAAACACCATATATTTT. This sequence encodes CASSGLTTGNTIYF.

The J gene is TRBJ2-7, the V gene TRBV6-5, with 11 nucleotides matching TRBD1. The CDR3 extends over 13 amino acids. Trimming removed 6 bases from V and 5 bases from J; junction bases left unmatched: 3. Germline CDR1 and CDR2: MNHEY and SVGAGI. For the CDR3, the DNA is TGTGCCAGCAGCCGGACAGGGGGCAACGAGCAGTACTTC. Translation gives CASSRTGGNEQYF.

The gene calls are TRBV6-5 and TRBJ2-5; 10 nucleotides agree with TRBD1. J gave up 5 bases and V 4 bases, and 4 bases lay outside the gene matches. The CDR3 is 14 amino acids. Germline V gene data show CDR1 as MNHEY and CDR2 as SVGAGI. CDR3 coding DNA: TGTGCCAGCAGTTCGGGGACAGGGGCCGAGACCCAGTACTTC. The encoded protein is CASSSGTGAETQYF.

The chain is built from TRBV6-1 and TRBJ2-7, with D unclear. Per the germline V gene, CDR1 is MNHNS and CDR2 is SASEGT. Trimming shortened V by 6 bases and J by 0 bases, and 12 bases separated the two germline ends. The length of the CDR3 is 14 residues. The CDR3 nucleotides are TGTGCCAGCAGACTCGGACGCGACTCCTACGAGCAGTACTTC. Amino acid sequence: CASRLGRDSYEQYF.

V is TRBV9 and J is TRBJ1-2; TRBD1 matches 7 bases. Trimming took 0 bases from V and 6 from J; bases not matched to a gene: 5. The CDR3 is 14 amino acids. Germline V lookup: CDR1 SGDLS, CDR2 YYNGEE. The DNA for the CDR3 is TGTGCCAGCAGCGTAGGACAGGGTTTTGATGGCTACACCTTC. Residues: CASSVGQGFDGYTF.

The chain carries TRBV6-1 and TRBJ1-3; D call uncertain. This CDR3 region has 13 residues. Germline CDR1 is MNHNS and CDR2 is SASEGT. With 6 bases removed from V and 4 bases from J, the gap between germline ends came to 10 bases. The CDR3 coding sequence is TGTGCCAGCAGGGTTTTCGCCGGAAACACCATATATTTT. It codes for CASRVFAGNTIYF.

The chain uses TRBV6-5 and TRBJ2-2; tentatively, D is TRBD2 (6 bases). The CDR3 is 14 residues long. Trimming pared 6 bases from V and 5 bases from J, leaving 13 bases between. Germline V gene lookup returns CDR1 MNHEY and CDR2 SVGAGI. CDR3 residues: CASRGTAGTGELFF. The CDR3 DNA is TGTGCCAGCAGGGGCACGGCGGGGACCGGGGAGCTGTTTTTT.

The chain uses TRBV28 and TRBJ2-1, with 12 positions matching TRBD2. CDR1 MDHEN and CDR2 SYDVKM come from the germline V gene. The CDR3 extends over 17 amino acids. Trimming removed 5 bases from V and 0 bases from J; junction bases left unmatched: 5. CDR3 region: CASSPASGGASYNEQFF. The CDR3 coding sequence is TGTGCCAGCAGTCCCGCTAGCGGGGGGGCCTCCTACAATGAGCAGTTCTTC.